The 6 T cell receptor beta chains listed next were all sequenced from one sample in a study of shared clonotypes between healthy human individuals. Profiling relied on immunoSEQ multiplex PCR, and the TCRdb table lists in-frame clones only, not all of them. The sample lists hundreds of thousands of clones; roughly four fifths were seen once. Sequencing used PBMCs. These receptors were obtained from a woman aged 35 to 49 in good health. Some clones in this sample may be carry-over from other donors' samples.

The V gene is TRBV19, the J gene TRBJ2-7; tentatively, D is TRBD2 (6 bases). From germline, CDR1 is LNHDA and CDR2 SQIVND (reference sequence). CDR3 length: 12 amino acids. Trimming took off 11 bases at V and 1 base at J, with 12 bases between the two ends. CDR3 in amino acids: CALGLLSYEQYF. The CDR3 nucleotides read TGTGCCCTGGGACTTTTATCCTACGAGCAGTACTTC.

This chain connects TRBV19 to TRBJ2-2; D is possibly TRBD1 (6 bases). Trimming cost V 2 bases and J 2 bases, with 15 bases left between them. Germline V gene sequence: CDR1 LNHDA, CDR2 SQIVND (reference sequence). The CDR3 is 17 residues long. The CDR3 DNA sequence: TGTGCCAGTAGTATACTAATAACAGGGAAAAACACCGGGGAGCTGTTTTTT. This sequence encodes CASSILITGKNTGELFF.

Regarding this clone: One end of the junction varies from germline; a read error may be responsible. The V gene is TRBV7-7, the J gene TRBJ2-2, with a tentative D call TRBD2 (5 bases). The length of the CDR3 is 13 residues. Germline CDR1 reads SSHAT; CDR2 reads FNYEAQ (reference sequence). CDR3 sequence reads: CASSSGGGGELFF. CDR3 nucleotide sequence: TGTGCTAGCAGCTCCGGAGGTGGCGGGGAGCTGTTTTTT.

The sample holds many counts of this clone. V and J are TRBV10-3 and TRBJ2-5; D uncertain. V lost 4 bases to trimming and J lost 2 bases, with 5 bases between them. This CDR3 region has 12 residues. Germline CDR1 is ENHRY and CDR2 is SYGVKD. The DNA for the CDR3 is TGTGCCATCAGTGGGCAGCAAGAGACCCAGTACTTC. It yields the protein CAISGQQETQYF.

V usage is TRBV25-1 and J usage is TRBJ2-3, with 7 bases matching TRBD1. This CDR3 is 16 amino acids long. Germline trimming cut 1 base from V and 0 bases from J; bases unmatched to any gene: 4. CDR1 and CDR2 (germline): MGHDK, SYGVNS. CDR3 coding DNA: TGTGCCAGCAGTGAATTCGAGGGGGCTAGCACAGATACGCAGTATTTT. It is translated as CASSEFEGASTDTQYF.

V and J are TRBV10-1 and TRBJ2-7; tentatively, D is TRBD2 (7 bases). CDR1 is WNHNN and CDR2 is SYGVQD in the germline V gene (reference sequence). This CDR3 is built from 14 residues. V lost 2 bases and J 7 bases, leaving 15 bases between the germline ends. The CDR3 DNA reads TGCGCCAGCAGTGAGGCGGGGGCTATTGGGGAGCAGTACTTC. It is translated as CASSEAGAIGEQYF.